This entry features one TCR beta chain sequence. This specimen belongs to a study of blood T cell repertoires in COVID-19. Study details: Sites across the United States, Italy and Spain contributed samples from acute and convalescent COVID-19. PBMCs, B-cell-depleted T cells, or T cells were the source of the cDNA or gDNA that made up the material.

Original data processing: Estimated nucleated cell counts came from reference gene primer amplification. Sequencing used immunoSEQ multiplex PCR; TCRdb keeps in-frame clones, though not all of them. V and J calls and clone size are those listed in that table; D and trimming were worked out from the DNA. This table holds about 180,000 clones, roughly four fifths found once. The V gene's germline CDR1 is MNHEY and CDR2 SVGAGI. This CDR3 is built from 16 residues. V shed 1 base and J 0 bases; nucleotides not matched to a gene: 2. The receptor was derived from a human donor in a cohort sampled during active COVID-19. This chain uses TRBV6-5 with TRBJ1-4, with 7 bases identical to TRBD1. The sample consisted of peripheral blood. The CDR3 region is CASSYWQGATNEKLFF. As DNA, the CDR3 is TGTGCCAGCAGTTACTGGCAGGGGGCAACTAATGAAAAACTGTTTTTT.